This T cell receptor beta chain was captured by sequencing in a study of blood T cell repertoires in COVID-19. Profiled with immunoSEQ multiplex PCR; TCRdb holds only in-frame clones, not every one. Of roughly 150,000 clones in the sample, 85% were seen once. Germline V CDR1 and CDR2: GTSNPN, SVGIG (reference sequence). The V segment lost 4 bases and the J segment 4 bases; nucleotides outside the gene matches: 6. The CDR3 is 15 amino acids. The chain couples TRBV30 to TRBJ2-2; 10 bases align to TRBD1. Sample: PBMCs or T cells enriched from blood (not recorded which). This receptor was obtained from a woman between 40 and 55 years old who had recovered from COVID-19. This chain's CDR3 is CAWNWDRGPTGELFF. In DNA, the CDR3 is TGTGCCTGGAACTGGGACAGGGGTCCCACCGGGGAGCTGTTTTTT.